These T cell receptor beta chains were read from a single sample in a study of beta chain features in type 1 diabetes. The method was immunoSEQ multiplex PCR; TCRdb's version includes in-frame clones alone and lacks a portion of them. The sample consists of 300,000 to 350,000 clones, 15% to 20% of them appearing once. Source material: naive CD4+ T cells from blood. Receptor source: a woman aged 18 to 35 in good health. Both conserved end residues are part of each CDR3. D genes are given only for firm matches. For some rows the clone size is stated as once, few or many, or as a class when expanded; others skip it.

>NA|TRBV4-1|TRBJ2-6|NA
TGCGCCAGCAGCCTTCAGAACCTAGCCAACGGGGCCAACGTCCTGACTTTC
CASSLQNLANGANVLTF
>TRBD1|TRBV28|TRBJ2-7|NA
TGTGCCAGTGGATCGGGACAGGGTGACGAGCAGTACTTC
CASGSGQGDEQYF
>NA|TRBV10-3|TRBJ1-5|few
TGTGCCATCAGTGATTCGAGGGGGTGGGACGTCAACTATAGCAATCAGCCCCAGCATTTT
CAISDSRGWDVNYSNQPQHF
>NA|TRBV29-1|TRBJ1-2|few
TGCAGCGTCGGAGGGGAGGGCTATGGCTACACCTTC
CSVGGEGYGYTF
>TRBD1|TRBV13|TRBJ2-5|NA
TGTGCCAGCAGCTCCGTTAAAGGGGGCCGGGAGACCCAGTACTTC
CASSSVKGGRETQYF
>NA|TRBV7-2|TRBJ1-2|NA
TGTGCCAGCAGCTTACGGTCGAAGGGGGACTATGGCTACACCTTC
CASSLRSKGDYGYTF
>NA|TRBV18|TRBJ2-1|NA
TGTGCCAGCTCACCGGAAGCACAGGGAGCTTTCTTC
CASSPEAQGAFF
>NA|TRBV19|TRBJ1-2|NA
TGTGCCAGTAGTCCCCGAGCTCGCCCTAACTATGGCTACACCTTC
CASSPRARPNYGYTF
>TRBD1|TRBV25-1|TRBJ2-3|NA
TGTGCCAGCAGCGCCCCATCGACAGGGGTCATTGGCACAGATACGCAGTATTTT
CASSAPSTGVIGTDTQYF
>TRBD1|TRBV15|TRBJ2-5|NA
TGTGCCACCAGGACCACAGGGGTTGAGACCCAGTACTTC
CATRTTGVETQYF
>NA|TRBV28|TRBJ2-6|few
TGTGCCAGCAGTGCCTCAGGTACAGCTGGGGCCAACGTCCTGACTTTC
CASSASGTAGANVLTF
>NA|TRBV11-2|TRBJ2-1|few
TGTGCCAGCAGCCACCCGCTCGAGGGTAGCGGTCCGTACAATGAGCAGTTCTTC
CASSHPLEGSGPYNEQFF
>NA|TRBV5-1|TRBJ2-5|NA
TGCGCCAGCAGCTTGATAGGGCTGGGAGGAGAGACCCAGTACTTC
CASSLIGLGGETQYF
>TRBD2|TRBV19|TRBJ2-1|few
TGTGCCAGTAATGGGAGGACTAGCGGGAGGGTCAATGAGCAGTTCTTC
CASNGRTSGRVNEQFF
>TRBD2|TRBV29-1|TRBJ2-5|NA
TGCAGCGTTAAAGGTCGCGGGGGGCAAGAGACCCAGTACTTC
CSVKGRGGQETQYF
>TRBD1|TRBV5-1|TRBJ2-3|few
TGCGCCAGCAGCTTCGCGTCGACAGGGCCGAGGGATACGCAGTATTTT
CASSFASTGPRDTQYF
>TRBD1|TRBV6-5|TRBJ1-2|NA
TGTGCCAGCAGTGGCCGGGACAGGGGCCATGGCTACACCTTC
CASSGRDRGHGYTF